This entry lists 30 T cell receptor beta chains sequenced from one sample in a study of molecular identifiers for immune sequencing clone quantification. TCRdb used MiXCR to reprocess the PCR reads, holding one entry per CDR3 protein. The table includes hundreds of thousands of distinct CDR3 sequences, roughly 21% detected once. Sequenced material: naive CD8+ T cells from blood, with Jurkat cell RNA spiked in. The subset is: FACS-sorted CD8+CD4-CCR7+CD45RA+ naive T cells. These receptors were obtained from a human donor in good health. Some libraries in this study had Jurkat cell RNA spiked in.

Ten or more counts support this clonotype. This chain links TRBV7-9 with TRBJ1-1, with D uncertain. Germline-derived CDR1 and CDR2 are SEHNR and FQNEAQ (reference sequence). The V end was cut by 7 bases, the J end by 3 bases, with 9 bases between. This CDR3 region has 12 residues. CDR3 bases: TGTGCCAGCACCGGACCAGACACTGAAGCTTTCTTT. It translates to CASTGPDTEAFF.

This clonotype was seen ten or more times. V usage is TRBV5-4 and J usage is TRBJ2-7; D assignment may be TRBD1 or TRBD2 (6 bases each). The CDR3 covers 15 residues. Trimming cost V 6 bases and J 1 base, with 17 bases left between them. Germline loops: CDR1 SGHNT, CDR2 YYREEE (reference sequence). The CDR3 coding sequence is TGTGCCAGCACCAAAGAGGGGGGAGAGTCCTACGAGCAGTACTTC. Protein: CASTKEGGESYEQYF.

In its sample, this clonotype was seen many times. V is TRBV27 and J is TRBJ2-7, with D possibly matching TRBD1 (6 bases). Germline V gene data show CDR1 as MNHEY and CDR2 as SMNVEV (reference sequence). This CDR3 is built from 14 residues. With 5 bases removed from V and 2 bases from J, the gap between germline ends came to 13 bases. The CDR3 sequence: CASSPGTTAYEQYF. In DNA, the CDR3 is TGTGCCAGCAGTCCCGGGACAACAGCCTACGAGCAGTACTTC.

On this clonotype: This may arise from a read error, as a much more abundant clone is one base away. This chain links TRBV4-1 with TRBJ1-5; the D gene is possibly TRBD1 (5 bases). The CDR3 spans 17 residues. V dropped 1 base and J dropped 0 bases, with 13 bases sitting between them. Germline CDR1 and CDR2: MGHRA and YSYEKL. CDR3 residues: CASSQGFRDYSNQPQHF. The CDR3 DNA reads TGCGCCAGCAGCCAAGGCTTCAGGGATTATAGCAATCAGCCCCAGCATTTT.

This clonotype occurred many times. The CDR3 here is CASRDRPYTEAFF. The CDR3 coding sequence is TGTGCCAGCAGGGACAGGCCTTACACTGAAGCTTTCTTT. V usage is TRBV6-1 and J usage is TRBJ1-1; 7 nucleotides match TRBD1. The V gene's germline CDR1 is MNHNS and CDR2 SASEGT. V lost 6 bases to trimming and J lost 3 bases; unmatched junction nucleotides: 4. The length of the CDR3 is 13 residues.

Points on this clonotype: This may be a read error, as it is one base from a much larger clone. In this CDR3 the conserved last residue, phenylalanine or tryptophan, is missing, so a read error is likely. The chain carries TRBV7-6 and TRBJ2-7; the D gene could be TRBD1 or TRBD2 (6 bases each). Looked up from germline, CDR1 is SGHVS and CDR2 is FNYEAQ. There are 14 residues in the CDR3. The V and J ends lost 4 bases and 5 bases respectively, with 15 bases between them. Here the CDR3 reads CASSSGGHGDEQYL. CDR3 nucleotides: TGTGCCAGCAGCTCCGGGGGACACGGGGACGAGCAGTACCTC.

The sample holds many counts of this clonotype. The chain carries TRBV2 and TRBJ2-3; 10 nucleotides agree with TRBD2. The junction had 3 bases not matched to a gene; V was cut back by 3 bases and J by 0 bases. CDR1 and CDR2 (germline): SNHLY, FYNNEI. The CDR3 covers 16 residues. CDR3: CASSDVLAGSTDTQYF. Written as DNA, the CDR3 is TGTGCCAGCAGTGACGTACTAGCGGGGAGCACAGATACGCAGTATTTT.

As for this clonotype: The conserved phenylalanine or tryptophan normally closing the CDR3 is absent here, so this likely arose from a read error. This chain uses TRBV6-2 or TRBV6-3 with TRBJ2-7; D possibly corresponds to TRBD2 (7 bases). There are 13 residues in the CDR3. The germline V gene encodes CDR1 MNHEY and CDR2 SVGEGT. The V and J ends lost 4 bases and 5 bases respectively, with 12 bases between them. The CDR3 loop is CASSLGGQNEQYL. CDR3 nucleotide sequence: TGTGCCAGCAGTTTGGGGGGGCAGAACGAGCAGTACCTC.

The chain couples TRBV10-3 to TRBJ2-1; 9 bases align to TRBD1. CDR3 length equals 15 residues. After removal of 0 bases from V and 4 bases from J, the junction contained 1 base not matched to a gene. CDR1 ENHRY and CDR2 SYGVKD come from the germline V gene. CDR3 sequence reads: CAISESGQGYNEQFF. For the CDR3, the DNA is TGTGCCATCAGTGAGTCGGGACAGGGATACAATGAGCAGTTCTTC.

This clonotype was observed a handful of times. The chain employs TRBV6-2 or TRBV6-3 and TRBJ2-5; D is unclear. The CDR3 contains 14 residues. The V end lost 7 bases, the J end lost 2 bases, and 14 bases lay between the germline ends. Germline V gives CDR1 MNHEY, CDR2 SVGEGT. This CDR3 reads CASMRIGIQETQYF. The CDR3 nucleotides are TGTGCCAGCATGAGAATTGGGATACAAGAGACCCAGTACTTC.

This clonotype was seen ten or more times. The V and J genes are TRBV5-4 and TRBJ2-3, with a possible D match to TRBD2 (5 bases). The germline CDR1 and CDR2 sequences are SGHNT and YYREEE (reference sequence). The V end lost 0 bases, the J end lost 0 bases, and 11 bases lay between the germline ends. The CDR3 loop spans 16 amino acids. DNA for the CDR3: TGTGCCAGCAGCTTGGCCGGGGTTACTAGCACAGATACGCAGTATTTT. Translated: CASSLAGVTSTDTQYF. The variable domain in full, completed from reference TRBV5-4 and TRBJ2-3, reads ETGVTQSPTHLIKTRGQQVTLRCSSQSGHNTVSWYQQALGQGPQFIFQYYREEENGRGNFPPRFSGLQFPNYSSELNVNALELDDSALYLCASSLAGVTSTDTQYFGPGTRLTVL.

This clonotype has a count of ten or more. The chain is built from TRBV7-6 and TRBJ2-1; D gene unclear. Germline V gene lookup returns CDR1 SGHVS and CDR2 FNYEAQ. V lost 1 base to trimming and J lost 8 bases, with 18 bases between them. The CDR3 is 16 amino acids. As DNA, the CDR3 is TGTGCCAGCAGCTTAGTCGCACAATCCGGCACAGATGAGCAGTTCTTC. Encoded protein: CASSLVAQSGTDEQFF.

This clonotype was observed at least ten times. V and J are TRBV7-6 and TRBJ2-7, with TRBD2 identical over 9 bases. Unmatched junction bases numbered 9, after V lost 5 bases and J lost 4 bases. Per the germline V gene, CDR1 is SGHVS and CDR2 is FNYEAQ. This CDR3 has 15 amino acids. The DNA of the CDR3 is TGTGCCAGCAGCCCCCAAATAGCGGGAGCGTACGAGCAGTACTTC. Translating it yields CASSPQIAGAYEQYF.

This clonotype was counted at least ten times. The chain is built from TRBV27 and TRBJ2-7, with no clear D. Germline assignment: CDR1 MNHEY and CDR2 SMNVEV (reference sequence). Trimming shortened V by 2 bases and J by 3 bases, and 11 bases separated the two germline ends. The CDR3 is 14 amino acids. CDR3 loop: CASSLSAPGYEQYF. As DNA, the CDR3 is TGTGCCAGCAGTTTAAGTGCCCCGGGCTACGAGCAGTACTTC.

This clonotype was counted many times. The chain carries TRBV19 and TRBJ2-1; D ambiguous. CDR1 and CDR2 from the germline V gene are LNHDA and SQIVND (reference sequence). There are 11 residues in the CDR3. V lost 7 bases and J 6 bases, leaving 7 bases between the germline ends. CDR3 bases: TGTGCCAGTACCGATAGCAATGAGCAGTTCTTC. Its protein is CASTDSNEQFF.

This clonotype has more than one count but fewer than ten. This chain uses TRBV7-9 with TRBJ2-2; maybe TRBD2 (6 bases). Germline CDR1 and CDR2: SEHNR and FQNEAQ (reference sequence). CDR3 length: 14 amino acids. Trimming removed 6 bases from V and 6 bases from J, with 14 bases in between. CDR3 coding DNA: TGTGCCAGCAGGGCGGGGCAGGGTGCCGGGGAGCTGTTTTTT. It is translated as CASRAGQGAGELFF.

This clonotype was seen many times. The rearrangement links TRBV14 to TRBJ1-4; D ambiguous. The germline gives CDR1 SGHDN, CDR2 FVKESK. The CDR3 covers 13 residues. The V and J ends lost 1 base and 10 bases respectively, with 10 bases between them. The CDR3 loop is CASSQVTLGKLFF. CDR3 coding DNA: TGTGCCAGCAGCCAAGTAACCTTGGGAAAACTGTTTTTT.

The chain couples TRBV12-3 or TRBV12-4 to TRBJ2-3, with 10 nucleotides matching TRBD2. With 4 bases clipped from V and 2 bases from J, the junction kept 3 bases outside the gene matches. This CDR3 spans 15 amino acids. The CDR3 DNA sequence: TGTGCCAGCAGTTCTAGCGGGGGTATCACAGATACGCAGTATTTT. It specifies CASSSSGGITDTQYF.

This clonotype was picked up many times. The chain links TRBV15 to TRBJ2-7, with 11 bases lining up with TRBD1. There are 15 residues in the CDR3. Per the germline V gene, CDR1 is LNHNV and CDR2 is YYDKDF (reference sequence). After removal of 7 bases from V and 5 bases from J, the junction contained 10 bases not matched to a gene. CDR3 bases: TGTGCCACCACCGATCTAGGACAGGGGGCTGACGAGCAGTACTTC. This codes for CATTDLGQGADEQYF.

Remarks on this clonotype: No conserved phenylalanine or tryptophan ends this CDR3, so it is likely a read error. This rearrangement joins TRBV24-1 to TRBJ2-1; tentative D call: TRBD1 (5 bases). The V end lost 7 bases, the J end lost 3 bases, and 12 bases lay between the germline ends. This CDR3 has 14 residues. Germline CDR1 and CDR2: KGHDR and SFDVKD. CDR3: CATSPPGNYNEQFS. CDR3 DNA: TGTGCCACCAGCCCTCCAGGGAACTACAATGAGCAGTTCTCC.

This clonotype was counted at least ten times. The gene calls are TRBV14 and TRBJ2-7; the D gene is possibly TRBD1 (6 bases). V was cut by 8 bases and J by 2 bases, with 19 bases left in between. This CDR3 contains 15 residues. Germline assignment: CDR1 SGHDN and CDR2 FVKESK. CDR3 coding DNA: TGTGCCAGCCGAAGTGGGGACAAACCAACCTACGAGCAGTACTTC. Amino acids: CASRSGDKPTYEQYF. The variable domain in full, with the rest retrieved from reference TRBV14 and TRBJ2-7, is EAGVTQFPSHSVIEKGQTVTLRCDPISGHDNLYWYRRVMGKEIKFLLHFVKESKQDESGMPNNRFLAERTGGTYSTLKVQPAELEDSGVYFCASRSGDKPTYEQYFGPGTRLTVT.

This clonotype occurred many times. The genes are TRBV20-1 and TRBJ2-2; D is possibly TRBD2 (6 bases). Germline CDR1 is DFQATT and CDR2 is SNEGSKA (reference sequence). The CDR3 consists of 14 residues. V shed 0 bases and J shed 7 bases, with 12 bases lying between them. The DNA for the CDR3 is TGCAGTGCTAGAGATTGGGGGGTCCTCGGGGAGCTGTTTTTT. Amino acid sequence: CSARDWGVLGELFF.

Concerning this clonotype itself: This may be a read error, as it is one base from a much larger clone. V and J are TRBV7-9 and TRBJ2-1; a possible D gene is TRBD1 (6 bases). CDR3 length: 15 amino acids. Germline V gene sequence: CDR1 SEHNR, CDR2 FQNEAQ (reference sequence). V lost 7 bases and J 2 bases, leaving 15 bases between the germline ends. CDR3 sequence (DNA): TGTGCCAGCACCCCCTCGCCAGGGGCCTACAATGAGCAGTTCTTC. This gives the protein CASTPSPGAYNEQFF. Full variable domain (remainder filled in from reference TRBV7-9 and TRBJ2-1): DTGVSQNPRHKITKRGQNVTFRCDPISEHNRLYWYRQTLGQGPEFLTYFQNEAQLEKSRLLSDRFSAERPKGSFSTLEIQRTEQGDSAMYLCASTPSPGAYNEQFFGPGTRLTVL.

This clonotype was recorded at least ten times. V usage is TRBV6-1 and J usage is TRBJ2-7; 7 positions match TRBD1. Per the germline V gene, CDR1 is MNHNS and CDR2 is SASEGT. The CDR3 covers 15 residues. V was clipped by 3 bases and J by 2 bases; unmatched bases: 7. CDR3 loop: CASSERQGYPYEQYF. CDR3 DNA sequence: TGTGCCAGCAGTGAGAGACAGGGATATCCCTACGAGCAGTACTTC.

This clonotype was recorded at least ten times. The chain employs TRBV20-1 and TRBJ2-2; 7 nucleotides line up with TRBD1. The CDR3 spans 13 residues. Trimming cost V 4 bases and J 5 bases; bases outside gene matches: 4. In germline, CDR1 is DFQATT, CDR2 SNEGSKA (reference sequence). CDR3 in DNA: TGCAGTGCTATGGACAGGTCGACCGGGGAGCTGTTTTTT. Translated, it gives CSAMDRSTGELFF.

The chain is built from TRBV4-1 and TRBJ2-7, with 12 bases lining up with TRBD2. The germline CDR1 and CDR2 sequences are MGHRA and YSYEKL. V shed 1 base, J shed 5 bases, and the junction held 9 bases outside the gene matches. The CDR3 consists of 17 residues. The CDR3 loop is CASSQVETSGSRHEQYF. CDR3 nucleotide sequence: TGCGCCAGCAGCCAAGTCGAGACTAGCGGGAGCCGCCACGAGCAGTACTTC.

This clonotype appeared many times. The rearrangement links TRBV20-1 to TRBJ2-3; D gene ambiguous. V lost 3 bases, J lost 5 bases, and 9 bases lay in between. This CDR3 contains 12 residues. Germline V lookup: CDR1 DFQATT, CDR2 SNEGSKA (reference sequence). As DNA, the CDR3 is TGCAGTGCTAGGCCGGCAAGAGATACGCAGTATTTT. This encodes CSARPARDTQYF.

With respect to this clonotype: This may stem from a read error, because a much larger clone lies one nucleotide away. CDR3 region: CASSLAEGVYLYGQYF. The CDR3 coding sequence is TGTGCCAGCAGCTTGGCCGAGGGGGTCTACCTCTACGGGCAGTACTTC. The chain couples TRBV5-6 to TRBJ2-7, with D tentatively TRBD1 (6 bases). The CDR3 runs 16 residues. Germline values: CDR1 SGHDT, CDR2 YYEEEE.

Details on this clonotype: This sequence may be a read error, since a much larger clone differs from it by one base. The chain couples TRBV6-4 to TRBJ2-2; TRBD1 might be the D (6 bases). Trimming pared 7 bases from V and 3 bases from J, leaving 12 bases between. CDR3 length: 14 amino acids. The germline gives CDR1 MRHNA, CDR2 SNTAGT. The CDR3 sequence: CASTRTADTGELFF. The DNA for the CDR3 is TGTGCCAGCACTCGGACAGCCGACACCGGGGAGCTGTTTTTT.

Worth noting for this clonotype: Germline is not matched at one junction end, which may reflect a read error. The CDR3 sequence: CASSLTGREQCF. CDR3 bases: TGTGCCAGCAGTTTAACAGGGCGGGAGCAGTGCTTC. The chain is built from TRBV12-3 or TRBV12-4 and TRBJ2-7, with D perhaps matching TRBD2 (7 bases). The CDR3 is 12 residues long.